Here is one TCR beta chain with its context. This sample stems from a study of cytomegalovirus exposure and HLA in healthy donors. V lost 4 bases, J lost 7 bases, and 20 bases lay in between. Germline loops: CDR1 MGHRA, CDR2 YSYEKL. The CDR3 is made up of 15 amino acids. The study ran its PCR with 60 Vbeta and 13 Jbeta primers. Measured with immunoSEQ multiplex PCR; TCRdb has only the in-frame clones, and not every one. The table has about 150,000 clones, around 79% seen once; the top ten hold over 1.2%. The gene calls are TRBV4-1 and TRBJ2-7; D is perhaps TRBD2 (5 bases). This receptor was identified in a man between 18 and 35 years old in good health and CMV-seronegative. The sample consisted of PBMCs. CDR3 in DNA: TGCGCCAGCAGCCCGACAAGCCTAGCCCTTGAAGAGCAGTACTTC. Its translation: CASSPTSLALEEQYF.